This TCR beta chain emerged from a study of identical twins. In the case of this clonotype: The junction does not match germline at one end; this may be a read error.

The germline CDR1 and CDR2 sequences are SGHRS and YFSETQ. The CDR3 has 16 residues. Each cDNA held unique molecular identifiers, and template switching gave it a universal primer site. TCRdb re-called the 5' RACE reads with MiXCR, one entry per CDR3 protein. The table lists hundreds of thousands of distinct CDR3 sequences, 12% of them singletons. This sample was shared with a second study, whose subject was yellow fever vaccine responses in identical twins.

What was sequenced was CD8+ T cells sorted from blood. V and J are TRBV5-1 and TRBJ2-3; TRBD2 matches 11 bases. The receptor was derived from a woman aged 18-35 years in good health. The CDR3 coding sequence is TGCGCCAGCAGCGCAGGACTAGCGGGTAGCACAGATATGCAGTATTTT. Translation: CASSAGLAGSTDMQYF.